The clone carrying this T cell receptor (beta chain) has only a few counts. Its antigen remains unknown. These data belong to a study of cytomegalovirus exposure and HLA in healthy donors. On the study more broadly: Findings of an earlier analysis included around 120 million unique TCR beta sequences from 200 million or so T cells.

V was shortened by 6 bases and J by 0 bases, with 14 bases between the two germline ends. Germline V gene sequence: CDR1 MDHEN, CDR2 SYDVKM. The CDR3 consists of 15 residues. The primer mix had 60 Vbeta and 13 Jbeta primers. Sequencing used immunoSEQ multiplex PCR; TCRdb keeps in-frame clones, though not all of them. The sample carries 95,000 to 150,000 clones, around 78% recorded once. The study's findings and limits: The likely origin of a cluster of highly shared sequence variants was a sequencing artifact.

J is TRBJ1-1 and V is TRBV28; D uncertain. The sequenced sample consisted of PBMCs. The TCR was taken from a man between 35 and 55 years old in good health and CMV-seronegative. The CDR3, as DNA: TGTGCCAGCAGGGGCCGACAAGCTTTGAACACTGAAGCTTTCTTT. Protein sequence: CASRGRQALNTEAFF.